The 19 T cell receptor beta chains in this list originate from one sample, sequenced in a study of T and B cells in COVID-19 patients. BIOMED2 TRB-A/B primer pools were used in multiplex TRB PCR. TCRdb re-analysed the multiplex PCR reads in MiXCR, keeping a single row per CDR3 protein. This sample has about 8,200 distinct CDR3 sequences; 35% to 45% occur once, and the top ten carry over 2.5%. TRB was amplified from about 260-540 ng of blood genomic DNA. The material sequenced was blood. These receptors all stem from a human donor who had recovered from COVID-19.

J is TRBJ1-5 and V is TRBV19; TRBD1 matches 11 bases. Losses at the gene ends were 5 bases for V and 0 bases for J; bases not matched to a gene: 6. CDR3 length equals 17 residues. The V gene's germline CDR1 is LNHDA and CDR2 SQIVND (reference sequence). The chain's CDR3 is CASSPGQGVYSNQPQHF. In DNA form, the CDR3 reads TGTGCCAGTAGTCCGGGACAGGGGGTGTATAGCAATCAGCCCCAGCATTTT.

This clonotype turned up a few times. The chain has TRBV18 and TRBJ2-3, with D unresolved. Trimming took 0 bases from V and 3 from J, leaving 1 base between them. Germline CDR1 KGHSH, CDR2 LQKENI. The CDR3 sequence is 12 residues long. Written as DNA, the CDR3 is TGTGCCAGCTCACCACCGACAGATACGCAGTATTTT. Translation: CASSPPTDTQYF.

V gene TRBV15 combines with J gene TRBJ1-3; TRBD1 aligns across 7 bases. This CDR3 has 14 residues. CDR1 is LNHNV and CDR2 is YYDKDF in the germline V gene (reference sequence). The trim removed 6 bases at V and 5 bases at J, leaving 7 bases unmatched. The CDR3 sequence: CATSRTGIRNTIYF. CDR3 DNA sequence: TGTGCCACCAGTAGGACAGGAATAAGAAACACCATATATTTT.

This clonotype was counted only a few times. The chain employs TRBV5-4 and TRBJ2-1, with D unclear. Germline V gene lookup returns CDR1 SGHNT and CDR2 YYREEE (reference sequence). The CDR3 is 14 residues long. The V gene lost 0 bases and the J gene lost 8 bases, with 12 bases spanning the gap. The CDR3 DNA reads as TGTGCCAGCAGCTTGGAGGCTCTCGGAGATGAGCAGTTCTTC. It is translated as CASSLEALGDEQFF.

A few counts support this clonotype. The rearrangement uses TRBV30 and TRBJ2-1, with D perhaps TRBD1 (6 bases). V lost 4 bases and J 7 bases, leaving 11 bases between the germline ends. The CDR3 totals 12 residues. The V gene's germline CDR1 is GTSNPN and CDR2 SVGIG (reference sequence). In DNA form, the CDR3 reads TGTGCCTGGACAACACAGGGAAATGAGCAGTTCTTC. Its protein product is CAWTTQGNEQFF.

CDR3 loop: CASSPRVRGGTDTQYF. The CDR3 nucleotides read TGTGCCAGCTCGCCCCGAGTTCGCGGGGGAACAGATACGCAGTATTTT. The chain has TRBV18 and TRBJ2-3; 7 positions match TRBD2. Trimming at V came to 6 bases and at J to 3 bases, leaving 12 bases not matched to a gene. From germline, CDR1 is KGHSH and CDR2 LQKENI. CDR3 length equals 16 residues. The full variable domain, rest sourced from reference TRBV18 and TRBJ2-3, is NAGVMQNPRHLVRRRGQEARLRCSPMKGHSHVYWYRQLPEEGLKFMVYLQKENIIDESGMPKERFSAEFPKEGPSILRIQQVVRGDSAAYFCASSPRVRGGTDTQYFGPGTRLTVL.

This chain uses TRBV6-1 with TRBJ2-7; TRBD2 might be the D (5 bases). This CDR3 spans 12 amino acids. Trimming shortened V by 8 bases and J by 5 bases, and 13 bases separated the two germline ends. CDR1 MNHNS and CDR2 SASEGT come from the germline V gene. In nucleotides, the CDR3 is TGTGCCAGCGTTGGCGGGCAAGACGAGCAGTACGTC. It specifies CASVGGQDEQYV.

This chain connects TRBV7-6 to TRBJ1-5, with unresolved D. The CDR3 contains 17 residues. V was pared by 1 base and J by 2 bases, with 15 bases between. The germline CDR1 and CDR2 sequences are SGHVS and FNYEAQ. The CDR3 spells CASSLGAQFSRNQPQHF. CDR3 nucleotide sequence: TGTGCCAGCAGCTTAGGGGCACAGTTCTCCCGCAATCAGCCCCAGCATTTT.

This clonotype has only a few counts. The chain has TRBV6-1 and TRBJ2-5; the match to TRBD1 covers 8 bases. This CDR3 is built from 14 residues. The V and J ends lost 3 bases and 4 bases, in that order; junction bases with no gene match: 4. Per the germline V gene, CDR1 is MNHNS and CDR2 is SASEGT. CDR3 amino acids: CASSDRQGRETQYF. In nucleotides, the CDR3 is TGTGCCAGCAGTGACCGACAGGGGCGAGAGACCCAGTACTTC.

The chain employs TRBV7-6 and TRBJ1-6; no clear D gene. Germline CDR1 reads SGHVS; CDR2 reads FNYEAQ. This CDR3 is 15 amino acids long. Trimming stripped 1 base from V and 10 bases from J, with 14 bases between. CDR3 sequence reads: CASSLEGDEKSPLHF. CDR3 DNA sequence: TGTGCCAGCAGCTTAGAGGGTGATGAGAAGTCACCCCTCCACTTT.

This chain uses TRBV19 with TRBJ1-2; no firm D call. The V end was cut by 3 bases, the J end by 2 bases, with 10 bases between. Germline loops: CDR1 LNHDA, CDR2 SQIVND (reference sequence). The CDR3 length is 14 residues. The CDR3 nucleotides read TGTGCCAGTAGTATTAGCCAGGCCAACTATGGCTACACCTTC. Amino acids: CASSISQANYGYTF.

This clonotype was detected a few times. CDR3 amino acids: CASSAPGTNEQFF. DNA of the CDR3: TGTGCCAGCAGCGCGCCCGGGACCAATGAGCAGTTCTTC. The gene calls are TRBV5-6 and TRBJ2-1; D may correspond to TRBD1 or TRBD2 (5 bases each). Germline V lookup: CDR1 SGHDT, CDR2 YYEEEE. V lost 4 bases and J lost 6, with 11 bases in between. The CDR3 has 13 amino acids.

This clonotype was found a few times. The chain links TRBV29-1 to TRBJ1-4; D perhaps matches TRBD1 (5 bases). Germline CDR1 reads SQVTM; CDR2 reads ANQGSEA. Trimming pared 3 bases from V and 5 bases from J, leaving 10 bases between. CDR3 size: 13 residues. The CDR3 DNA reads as TGCAGCGTTGAGGGGGAAATAAATGAAAAACTGTTTTTT. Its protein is CSVEGEINEKLFF.

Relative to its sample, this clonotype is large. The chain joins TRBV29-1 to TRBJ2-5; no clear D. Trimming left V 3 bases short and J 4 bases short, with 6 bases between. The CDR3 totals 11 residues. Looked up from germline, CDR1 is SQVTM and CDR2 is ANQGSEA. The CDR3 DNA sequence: TGCAGCGTTGATCCTCTAGAGACCCAGTACTTC. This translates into CSVDPLETQYF.

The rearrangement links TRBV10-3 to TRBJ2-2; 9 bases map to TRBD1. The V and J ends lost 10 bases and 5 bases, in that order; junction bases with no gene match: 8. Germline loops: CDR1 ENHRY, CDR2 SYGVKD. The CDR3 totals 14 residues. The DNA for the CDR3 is TGTGCCAGCCTGGGACAGGGTAGAACCGGGGAGCTGTTTTTT. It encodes CASLGQGRTGELFF.

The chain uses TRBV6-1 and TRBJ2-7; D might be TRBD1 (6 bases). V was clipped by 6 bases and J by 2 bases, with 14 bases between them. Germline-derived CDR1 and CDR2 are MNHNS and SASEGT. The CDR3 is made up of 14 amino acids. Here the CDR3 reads CASREQGSPYEQYF. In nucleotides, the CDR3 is TGTGCCAGCAGAGAACAGGGAAGTCCCTACGAGCAGTACTTC.

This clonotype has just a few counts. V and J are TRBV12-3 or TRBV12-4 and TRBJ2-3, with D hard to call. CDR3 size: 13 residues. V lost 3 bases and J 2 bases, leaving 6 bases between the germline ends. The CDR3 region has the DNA TGTGCCAGCAGTTTGGGATCCACAGATACGCAGTATTTT. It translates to CASSLGSTDTQYF.

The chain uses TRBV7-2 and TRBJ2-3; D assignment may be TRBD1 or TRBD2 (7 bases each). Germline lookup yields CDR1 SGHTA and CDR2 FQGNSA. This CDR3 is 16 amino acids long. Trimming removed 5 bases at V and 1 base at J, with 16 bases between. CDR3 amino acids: CASSPRGGRGTDTQYF. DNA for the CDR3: TGTGCCAGCAGCCCCAGGGGGGGGCGGGGCACAGATACGCAGTATTTT.

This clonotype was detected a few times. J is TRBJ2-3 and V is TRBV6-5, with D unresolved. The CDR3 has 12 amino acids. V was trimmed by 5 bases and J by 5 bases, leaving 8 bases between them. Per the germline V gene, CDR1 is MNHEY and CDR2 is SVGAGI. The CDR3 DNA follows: TGTGCCAGCAGTACAAAGAGAGATACGCAGTATTTT. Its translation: CASSTKRDTQYF.